This is a list of T cell receptor beta chains from one sample in a study of T-cell reconstitution after alpha-beta-depleted transplantation in children. TCRdb reprocessed the PCR reads with MiXCR, giving one entry per CDR3 protein. Of approximately 980,000 distinct CDR3 sequences listed, less than 30% are singletons. The material sequenced was PBMCs, mostly from graft donor cells, taken 360 days after TCRalphabeta/CD19-depleted stem cell transplant. The source is a boy in the first two years of life who had a stem cell transplant for SCID, so the T cells may come from the graft donor. The CDR3 runs from the conserved cysteine through the conserved F or W. D genes are given only for firm matches. The size field is filled for only some rows; it gives once, few, many or a size class.

clone_size | j_call | d_call | v_call | cdr3_aa | cdr3_nt
- | TRBJ2-7 | - | TRBV5-6 | CASSFRPLLEQYF | TGTGCCAGCAGCTTCCGACCACTACTCGAGCAGTACTTC
- | TRBJ2-1 | TRBD2 | TRBV5-1 | CASSPRAGGFNEQFF | TGCGCCAGCAGCCCGAGAGCGGGGGGGTTCAATGAGCAGTTCTTC
many | TRBJ2-6 | - | TRBV28 | CASSLVGANVLTF | TGCGCCAGCAGCTTGGTTGGGGCCAACGTCCTGACTTTC
- | TRBJ2-3 | - | TRBV29-1 | CSVRWGARDTHRTDTQYF | TGCAGCGTTAGGTGGGGGGCCCGGGACACCCACCGCACAGATACGCAGTATTTT
few | TRBJ2-2 | TRBD2 | TRBV20-1 | CSARELAGVNTGELFF | TGCAGTGCTAGAGAACTAGCGGGGGTTAACACCGGGGAGCTGTTTTTT
few | TRBJ2-5 | TRBD2 | TRBV20-1 | CSARNRLAGYGQYF | TGCAGTGCTAGAAATCGACTAGCGGGGTACGGCCAGTACTTC
few | TRBJ1-3 | TRBD1 | TRBV12-3/TRBV12-4 | CATHRGLIGSGNTIYF | TGTGCCACTCACAGGGGGCTGATAGGCTCTGGAAACACCATATATTTT
few | TRBJ2-3 | TRBD2 | TRBV10-3 | CAISERGGEGTQYF | TGTGCCATCAGTGAACGGGGGGGCGAAGGTACGCAGTATTTT
few | TRBJ2-7 | - | TRBV5-1 | CASSGDSPYEQYF | TGCGCCAGCAGCGGCGATTCTCCCTACGAGCAGTACTTC
few | TRBJ2-7 | TRBD2 | TRBV6-1 | CASSPAGGPIDYEQYF | TGTGCCAGCAGCCCGGCGGGGGGTCCAATTGATTACGAGCAGTACTTC
- | TRBJ1-2 | - | TRBV3-1 | CASSQGRGHYGYTF | TGTGCCAGCAGCCAAGGCCGGGGGCACTATGGCTACACCTTC
- | TRBJ2-3 | TRBD1 | TRBV5-1 | CASSSGTVLTDTQYF | TGCGCCAGCAGCTCCGGGACAGTACTCACAGATACGCAGTATTTT
- | TRBJ2-3 | - | TRBV3-1 | CASSQEGLLRDTQYF | TGTGCCAGCAGCCAAGAAGGGTTATTGCGAGATACGCAGTATTTT
- | TRBJ2-3 | - | TRBV27 | CASAYSRDTQYF | TGTGCCAGCGCATACTCCCGTGATACGCAGTATTTT
- | TRBJ2-1 | - | TRBV12-3/TRBV12-4 | CASRGSVGAYNEQFF | TGTGCCAGCAGGGGGTCGGTGGGGGCCTACAATGAGCAGTTCTTC
few | TRBJ2-5 | TRBD2 | TRBV2 | CASSDSGGRQETQYF | TGTGCCAGCAGTGATAGCGGGGGACGACAAGAGACCCAGTACTTC
few | TRBJ2-7 | - | TRBV5-1 | CASSHDRSPEGEQYF | TGCGCCAGCAGCCACGACAGATCCCCTGAGGGCGAGCAGTACTTC
few | TRBJ1-5 | - | TRBV4-1 | CASSQGQVGEGNQPQHF | TGCGCCAGCAGCCAAGGACAGGTGGGAGAGGGCAATCAGCCCCAGCATTTT
few | TRBJ2-7 | - | TRBV6-5 | CASSYPSDRWYF | TGTGCCAGCAGTTACCCTTCGGACAGATGGTACTTC
few | TRBJ1-1 | - | TRBV9 | CASSGRGITEAFF | TGTGCCAGCAGCGGCAGGGGAATCACTGAAGCTTTCTTT
many | TRBJ2-2 | - | TRBV5-1 | CASTVNTGELFF | TGCGCCAGCACCGTGAATACCGGGGAGCTGTTTTTT
- | TRBJ1-2 | - | TRBV2 | CASSEAGYTF | TGTGCCAGCAGTGAAGCAGGCTACACCTTC
few | TRBJ2-7 | TRBD2 | TRBV5-1 | CASRSGLAVYEQYF | TGCGCCAGCAGATCGGGACTAGCGGTGTACGAGCAGTACTTC
few | TRBJ2-7 | - | TRBV20-1 | CSARDRHVSYEQYF | TGCAGTGCTAGAGATCGGCACGTATCCTACGAGCAGTACTTC